These 16 T cell receptor beta chains were sequenced from one sample in a study of blood T cell repertoires in COVID-19. TCRdb's table, derived via immunoSEQ multiplex PCR, lists solely in-frame clones and lacks some. The sample includes 200,000 to 250,000 clones, about four fifths seen only once; the top ten take 4.7%. Sequenced sample: peripheral blood. The source is a woman between 70 and 85 years old with acute or convalescent COVID-19.

The chain joins TRBV5-8 to TRBJ1-2; TRBD1 matches 7 bases. CDR3 length: 15 residues. The germline V gene encodes CDR1 SGHTS and CDR2 YDEGEE. The J segment lost 0 bases and the V segment lost 1 base, leaving 3 bases of the junction unmatched. In nucleotides, the CDR3 is TGTGCCAGCAGCTTGACAGGGGCAACTAACTATGGCTACACCTTC. This sequence encodes CASSLTGATNYGYTF.

This CDR3 reads CASSLVRQDQETQYF. The CDR3 bases are TGTGCCAGCAGCTTGGTCCGGCAGGATCAAGAGACCCAGTACTTC. This sequence joins TRBV5-6 and TRBJ2-5; no reliable D call. Germline loops: CDR1 SGHDT, CDR2 YYEEEE. V shed 0 bases and J shed 2 bases, with 11 bases lying between them. This CDR3 has 15 residues.

The chain recombines TRBV21-1 with TRBJ2-7; TRBD1 reflects the table's D call only, with no check against the DNA. TRBV21-1 is marked as a pseudogene. The CDR3 is 15 amino acids. CDR3 nucleotides: TGTGCCAGCAGCTGGCGACAGGGTTATCCCTACGAGCAGTACTTC. This codes for CASSWRQGYPYEQYF.

This clone appeared a few times. This sequence joins TRBV19 and TRBJ2-7; possibly TRBD2 for D (5 bases). From germline, CDR1 is LNHDA and CDR2 SQIVND (reference sequence). This CDR3 spans 15 amino acids. V shed 4 bases and J shed 2 bases, with 15 bases lying between them. The CDR3 bases are TGTGCCAGTAGTAGCGCATCGGGGAACCCCTACGAGCAGTACTTC. Translated: CASSSASGNPYEQYF.

The rearrangement uses TRBV15 and TRBJ2-7; D is undetermined. The V end was cut by 3 bases, the J end by 4 bases, with 13 bases between. The germline V gene encodes CDR1 LNHNV and CDR2 YYDKDF (reference sequence). The CDR3 sequence is 14 residues long. For the CDR3, the DNA is TGTGCCACCAGCAGGGTAGAAAGTGTGTACGAGCAGTACTTC. Protein sequence: CATSRVESVYEQYF.

The count of this clone is one. The rearrangement joins TRBV1 to TRBJ1-6; the DNA was not used to check the table's D call, TRBD1. TRBV1 is a listed pseudogene. The CDR3 spans 14 residues. The CDR3 loop reads CTSSPNRAPSPLHF. The CDR3 coding sequence is TGCACCAGCAGCCCGAACAGGGCTCCTTCACCCCTCCACTTT.

V gene TRBV7-2 combines with J gene TRBJ2-3; TRBD1 might be the D (7 bases). Germline CDR1 is SGHTA and CDR2 is FQGNSA. This CDR3 spans 15 amino acids. Deletions cut 1 base from V and 7 bases from J, with 15 bases between. The CDR3 coding sequence is TGTGCCAGCAGCTTAGGAGGCCCAGGGGGGAATACGCAGTATTTT. This sequence encodes CASSLGGPGGNTQYF.

In its sample, this clone was seen a few times. The genes are TRBV4-2 and TRBJ1-5; the D gene is possibly TRBD1 (5 bases). The germline gives CDR1 LGHNA, CDR2 YNFKEQ. The CDR3 runs 16 residues. V lost 4 bases and J lost 4, with 17 bases in between. CDR3: CASSRVSGTGNQPQHF. The CDR3 DNA is TGTGCCAGCAGCCGAGTATCGGGGACTGGGAATCAGCCCCAGCATTTT.

This chain connects TRBV2 to TRBJ2-3; D uncertain. V dropped 6 bases and J dropped 0 bases, with 4 bases sitting between them. The germline V gene encodes CDR1 SNHLY and CDR2 FYNNEI. CDR3 size: 12 residues. The CDR3 protein is CASSPSTDTQYF. DNA for the CDR3: TGTGCCAGCAGCCCGAGCACAGATACGCAGTATTTT.

The chain has TRBV11-3 and TRBJ1-1, with a weak D call TRBD1 (5 bases). Trimming took off 5 bases at V and 5 bases at J, with 15 bases between the two ends. Looked up from germline, CDR1 is SGHNT and CDR2 is YENEEA. This CDR3 contains 14 residues. The CDR3 reads CASSPRGRATEAFF. The CDR3 bases are TGTGCCAGCAGCCCCCGGGGGAGGGCGACTGAAGCTTTCTTT. Supplemented by reference TRBV11-3 and TRBJ1-1, the full variable domain reads EAGVVQSPRYKIIEKKQPVAFWCNPISGHNTLYWYLQNLGQGPELLIRYENEEAVDDSQLPKDRFSAERLKGVDSTLKIQPAELGDSAVYLCASSPRGRATEAFFGQGTRLTVV.

The chain has TRBV4-2 and TRBJ1-1, with D perhaps TRBD1 (5 bases). V was shortened by 0 bases and J by 1 base, with 9 bases between the two germline ends. This CDR3 comprises 15 residues. Per germline, CDR1 LGHNA and CDR2 YNFKEQ. The CDR3 loop reads CASSQDGQGNTEAFF. Written as DNA, the CDR3 is TGTGCCAGCAGCCAAGACGGCCAGGGGAACACTGAAGCTTTCTTT.

CDR3 region: CASSYTRTGDQPQHF. The CDR3 DNA is TGTGCCAGCAGTTACACCCGGACAGGAGATCAGCCCCAGCATTTT. The gene calls are TRBV6-5 and TRBJ1-5, with 7 bases aligning to TRBD1. The CDR3 sequence is 15 residues long. Germline CDR1 and CDR2: MNHEY and SVGAGI. V lost 2 bases and J lost 5; bases outside the gene matches: 6.

Details on this clone: Other nucleotide sequences from this sample produce the same CDR3. The chain is built from TRBV11-3 and TRBJ2-7; D is perhaps TRBD2 (6 bases). V shed 5 bases and J shed 4 bases, with 15 bases lying between them. The CDR3 totals 14 residues. CDR1 and CDR2 (germline): SGHNT, YENEEA. The CDR3 is CASSPAAGSYEQYF. In DNA, the CDR3 is TGTGCCAGCAGCCCCGCGGCGGGGTCGTACGAGCAGTACTTC.

J is TRBJ2-1 and V is TRBV10-3, with 9 nucleotides matching TRBD2. The CDR3 contains 15 residues. Germline V gene data show CDR1 as ENHRY and CDR2 as SYGVKD. J gave up 7 bases and V 5 bases, and 9 bases lay outside the gene matches. The DNA for the CDR3 is TGTGCCATCAGTCCGCGCGGGGGGGCCGGGAATGAGCAGTTCTTC. Encoded protein: CAISPRGGAGNEQFF.

The count of this clone is one. This chain joins TRBV19 and TRBJ2-5, with 10 bases fitting TRBD1. Trimming at V came to 4 bases and at J to 5 bases, leaving 7 bases not matched to a gene. From germline, CDR1 is LNHDA and CDR2 SQIVND (reference sequence). The CDR3 has 15 residues. The CDR3 nucleotides read TGTGCCAGTAGTAGCGGACAGGGGGGTAGGGAGACCCAGTACTTC. Amino acid sequence: CASSSGQGGRETQYF.

The chain has TRBV5-4 and TRBJ2-3; 10 bases match TRBD2. The V gene's germline CDR1 is SGHNT and CDR2 YYREEE (reference sequence). CDR3 length equals 14 residues. The ends lost 10 bases at V and 2 bases at J; junction bases unmatched: 7. This CDR3 reads CAGSGLATTDTQYF. The DNA for the CDR3 is TGTGCCGGATCGGGACTAGCGACCACAGATACGCAGTATTTT.